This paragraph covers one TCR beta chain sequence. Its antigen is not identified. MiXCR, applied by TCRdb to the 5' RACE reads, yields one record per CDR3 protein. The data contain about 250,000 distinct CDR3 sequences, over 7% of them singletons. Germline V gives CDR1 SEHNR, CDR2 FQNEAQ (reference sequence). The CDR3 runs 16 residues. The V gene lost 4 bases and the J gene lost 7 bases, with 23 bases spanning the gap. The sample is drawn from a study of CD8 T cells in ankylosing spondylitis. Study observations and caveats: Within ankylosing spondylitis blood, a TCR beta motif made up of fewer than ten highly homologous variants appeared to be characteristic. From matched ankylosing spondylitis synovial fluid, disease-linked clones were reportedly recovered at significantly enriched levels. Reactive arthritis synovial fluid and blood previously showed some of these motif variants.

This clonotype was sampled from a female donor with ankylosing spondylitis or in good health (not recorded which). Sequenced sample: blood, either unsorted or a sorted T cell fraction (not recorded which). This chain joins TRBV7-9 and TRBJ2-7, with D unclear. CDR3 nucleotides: TGTGCCAGCAGCTCCCTTACGGGCCTCGGAGAACGAGAGCAGTACTTC. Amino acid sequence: CASSSLTGLGEREQYF. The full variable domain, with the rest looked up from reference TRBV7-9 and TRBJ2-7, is DTGVSQNPRHKITKRGQNVTFRCDPISEHNRLYWYRQTLGQGPEFLTYFQNEAQLEKSRLLSDRFSAERPKGSFSTLEIQRTEQGDSAMYLCASSSLTGLGEREQYFGPGTRLTVT.